A single sample gave rise to the 29 T cell receptor beta chains below, sequenced in a study of blood T cell repertoires in COVID-19. Profiled with immunoSEQ multiplex PCR; TCRdb holds only in-frame clones, not every one. The sample holds about 270,000 clones; less than 95% are singletons and the top ten take roughly 2.9%. Specimen: PBMCs or T cells enriched from blood (not recorded which). These receptors were taken from a man in his forties who had been exposed to COVID-19.

The V and J genes are TRBV4-1 and TRBJ2-1; 10 positions agree with TRBD2. Germline assignment: CDR1 MGHRA and CDR2 YSYEKL. The CDR3 runs 17 residues. The V and J ends lost 3 bases and 4 bases, in that order; junction bases with no gene match: 9. CDR3 sequence (DNA): TGCGCCAGCAGCCAGCTAGCGGGGGAAAGTTTTTACAATGAGCAGTTCTTC. Protein: CASSQLAGESFYNEQFF.

Concerning this clone itself: Within the sample, other DNA sequences also encode this same CDR3. The chain carries TRBV7-2 and TRBJ2-7; D gene ambiguous. CDR1 and CDR2 (germline): SGHTA, FQGNSA. V dropped 5 bases and J dropped 1 base, with 3 bases sitting between them. The CDR3 is 11 amino acids. CDR3: CASSPSYEQYF. CDR3 nucleotides: TGTGCCAGCAGCCCGTCCTACGAGCAGTACTTC.

The chain recombines TRBV6-1 with TRBJ1-2; tentatively, D is TRBD1 (5 bases). This CDR3 contains 13 residues. The V gene lost 1 base and the J gene lost 6 bases, with 9 bases spanning the gap. Germline V CDR1 and CDR2: MNHNS, SASEGT. The CDR3 sequence is CASSEGGRDGYTF. In DNA, the CDR3 is TGTGCCAGCAGTGAAGGGGGGAGGGATGGCTACACCTTC.

The DNA of the CDR3 is TGTGCCAGCAGCCCTATCGGGACAGTTACCTACGAGCAGTACTTC. It yields the protein CASSPIGTVTYEQYF. The chain recombines TRBV7-9 with TRBJ2-7; 7 nucleotides align to TRBD1. Unmatched junction bases numbered 9, after V lost 5 bases and J lost 2 bases. Germline loops: CDR1 SEHNR, CDR2 FQNEAQ (reference sequence). The CDR3 has 15 amino acids.

The chain joins TRBV10-1 to TRBJ2-7; 9 bases line up with TRBD1. Germline CDR1 is WNHNN and CDR2 is SYGVQD (reference sequence). The V segment lost 5 bases and the J segment 5 bases; nucleotides outside the gene matches: 4. This CDR3 is built from 13 residues. CDR3 coding DNA: TGCGCCAGCAGTACCGGGACAGGGAACGAGCAGTACTTC. It codes for CASSTGTGNEQYF.

A few counts support this clone. CDR3 sequence: CASSFSRGNTEAFF. In DNA form, the CDR3 reads TGTGCCAGCAGCTTCAGTCGGGGGAACACTGAAGCTTTCTTT. The gene calls are TRBV7-9 and TRBJ1-1; D is undetermined. The CDR3 extends over 14 amino acids. Trimming cost V 3 bases and J 1 base, with 9 bases left between them. Germline V lookup: CDR1 SEHNR, CDR2 FQNEAQ (reference sequence).

On this clone itself: Additional DNA sequences in this sample encode the identical CDR3. The chain joins TRBV10-3 to TRBJ1-5; D might be TRBD1 (5 bases). Trimming removed 6 bases at V and 0 bases at J, with 9 bases between. The germline V gene has CDR1 ENHRY and CDR2 SYGVKD. CDR3 length equals 14 residues. CDR3 DNA: TGTGCCATCAGCGGCGACAGTAGCAATCAGCCCCAGCATTTT. Protein: CAISGDSSNQPQHF.

The CDR3: CASSGTATNEKLFF. The CDR3 DNA follows: TGTGCCAGCAGCGGGACAGCAACTAATGAAAAACTGTTTTTT. This chain connects TRBV6-1 to TRBJ1-4; 7 bases are a match to TRBD1. Per germline, CDR1 MNHNS and CDR2 SASEGT. The CDR3 covers 14 residues. J gave up 0 bases and V 6 bases, and 1 base lay outside the gene matches.

The rearrangement joins TRBV5-6 to TRBJ2-2; D is unclear. This CDR3 has 14 residues. From germline, CDR1 is SGHDT and CDR2 YYEEEE. V lost 1 base and J lost 2, with 6 bases in between. CDR3 sequence reads: CASSLTRNTGELFF. The CDR3 DNA is TGTGCCAGCAGCTTGACTCGAAACACCGGGGAGCTGTTTTTT.

This clone has at least ten counts. The J gene is TRBJ2-7, the V gene TRBV4-1, with 7 bases matching TRBD1. This CDR3 is built from 17 residues. Germline CDR1 reads MGHRA; CDR2 reads YSYEKL. Germline trimming cut 2 bases from V and 2 bases from J; bases unmatched to any gene: 12. DNA for the CDR3: TGCGCCAGCAGCCAACCGCGGACAGGCCTGACCCCCTACGAGCAGTACTTC. Translated: CASSQPRTGLTPYEQYF.

The CDR3 spells CASSQELAGKGDTQYF. CDR3 bases: TGTGCCAGCAGCCAAGAGCTAGCGGGCAAAGGAGATACGCAGTATTTT. The chain joins TRBV3-1 (or the pseudogene TRBV3-2) to TRBJ2-3; TRBD2 matches at 8 bases. The CDR3 has 16 amino acids. Germline V CDR1 and CDR2: LGHDT, YNNKEL (reference sequence). V lost 0 bases to trimming and J lost 5 bases; unmatched junction nucleotides: 7.

The chain has TRBV28 and TRBJ1-4; 9 positions match TRBD1. Germline trimming cut 4 bases from V and 10 bases from J; bases unmatched to any gene: 19. The germline CDR1 and CDR2 sequences are MDHEN and SYDVKM. The CDR3 totals 18 residues. This CDR3 reads CASSSTGTRTGVFGKLFF. In DNA form, the CDR3 reads TGTGCCAGCAGTTCAACAGGAACCCGGACAGGGGTCTTTGGAAAACTGTTTTTT. Supplemented by reference TRBV28 and TRBJ1-4, the full variable domain reads DVKVTQSSRYLVKRTGEKVFLECVQDMDHENMFWYRQDPGLGLRLIYFSYDVKMKEKGDIPEGYSVSREKKERFSLILESASTNQTSMYLCASSSTGTRTGVFGKLFFGSGTQLSVL.

V is TRBV7-9 and J is TRBJ1-4; 7 bases line up with TRBD1. In germline, CDR1 is SEHNR, CDR2 FQNEAQ (reference sequence). Trimming at V came to 5 bases and at J to 8 bases, leaving 11 bases not matched to a gene. The CDR3 has 15 amino acids. This chain's CDR3 is CASSARQGGNEKLFF. In nucleotides, the CDR3 is TGTGCCAGCAGCGCCCGACAGGGCGGTAACGAAAAACTGTTTTTT.

This clone showed up just once. The chain recombines TRBV28 with TRBJ1-2; D is possibly TRBD1 (6 bases). The CDR3 loop spans 14 amino acids. In germline, CDR1 is MDHEN, CDR2 SYDVKM. Trimming stripped 7 bases from V and 3 bases from J, with 15 bases between. The CDR3 sequence: CASIGGGPYYGYTF. As DNA, the CDR3 is TGTGCCAGCATTGGGGGGGGGCCTTACTATGGCTACACCTTC.

The rearrangement links TRBV6-2 or TRBV6-3 to TRBJ1-1, with 7 bases that match TRBD1. The length of the CDR3 is 14 residues. Germline CDR1 reads MNHEY; CDR2 reads SVGEGT. V shed 2 bases and J 10 bases; nucleotides not matched to a gene: 10. CDR3 protein: CASSYPSRGLGAFF. The CDR3 DNA reads TGTGCCAGCAGTTACCCCTCCAGGGGGTTAGGAGCTTTCTTT.

The CDR3 spells CASSPRGGANSYEQYF. In DNA, the CDR3 is TGTGCCAGCAGCCCCCGGGGAGGGGCCAACTCCTACGAGCAGTACTTC. The V call is TRBV7-2, the J call TRBJ2-7; 7 nucleotides agree with TRBD2. CDR3 length equals 16 residues. J gave up 0 bases and V 5 bases, and 10 bases lay outside the gene matches. CDR1 SGHTA and CDR2 FQGNSA come from the germline V gene.

V is TRBV7-9 and J is TRBJ2-4; TRBD1 matches at 8 bases. The germline V gene has CDR1 SEHNR and CDR2 FQNEAQ (reference sequence). CDR3 length equals 16 residues. Trimming at V came to 2 bases and at J to 3 bases, leaving 6 bases not matched to a gene. CDR3 in DNA: TGTGCCAGCAGCTTATGGACAGGGCTCGACAAAAACATTCAGTACTTC. Its protein is CASSLWTGLDKNIQYF.

A few counts support this clone. V is TRBV2 and J is TRBJ2-2, with D perhaps matching TRBD2 (5 bases). The CDR3 has 14 amino acids. The V end lost 3 bases, the J end lost 6 bases, and 11 bases lay between the germline ends. Germline CDR1 is SNHLY and CDR2 is FYNNEI. For the CDR3, the DNA is TGTGCCAGCAGTGATCGGGAAGGAGCCGGGGAGCTGTTTTTT. Translation gives CASSDREGAGELFF.

The gene calls are TRBV7-2 and TRBJ1-1, with D maybe TRBD1 (5 bases). CDR1 SGHTA and CDR2 FQGNSA come from the germline V gene. This CDR3 has 15 amino acids. The V gene lost 5 bases and the J gene lost 0 bases, with 13 bases spanning the gap. CDR3 bases: TGTGCCAGCAGCCGGGGGTCACAGCTGAACACTGAAGCTTTCTTT. Protein sequence: CASSRGSQLNTEAFF.

This clone was detected only once. J is TRBJ2-7 and V is TRBV29-1; D is possibly TRBD2 (6 bases). The CDR3 is 13 residues long. The germline gives CDR1 SQVTM, CDR2 ANQGSEA. The CDR3 sequence: CTIFPRGNYEQYF. CDR3 DNA: TGCACCATATTTCCCCGGGGGAACTACGAGCAGTACTTC.

J is TRBJ2-1 and V is TRBV2; possible D gene TRBD2, 5 bases. V gave up 8 bases and J gave up 7 bases, with 15 bases separating them. Germline values: CDR1 SNHLY, CDR2 FYNNEI. This CDR3 spans 13 amino acids. The CDR3 region has the DNA TGTGCCAGCTATGGGGAATCGGGGAATGAGCAGTTCTTC. Its protein is CASYGESGNEQFF.

V is TRBV9 and J is TRBJ2-3, with 9 nucleotides matching TRBD2. V shed 3 bases, J shed 2 bases, and the junction held 7 bases outside the gene matches. Germline V gene data show CDR1 as SGDLS and CDR2 as YYNGEE. The CDR3 is made up of 16 amino acids. In nucleotides, the CDR3 is TGTGCCAGCAGCGCATCTAGCGGGGTGCCCACAGATACGCAGTATTTT. Residues: CASSASSGVPTDTQYF. The full variable domain, completed using reference TRBV9 and TRBJ2-3, is DSGVTQTPKHLITATGQRVTLRCSPRSGDLSVYWYQQSLDQGLQFLIQYYNGEERAKGNILERFSAQQFPDLHSELNLSSLELGDSALYFCASSASSGVPTDTQYFGPGTRLTVL.

The chain couples TRBV25-1 to TRBJ1-1, with a possible D match to TRBD1 (5 bases). The CDR3 consists of 13 residues. The V gene lost 0 bases and the J gene lost 5 bases, with 7 bases spanning the gap. Germline V gene lookup returns CDR1 MGHDK and CDR2 SYGVNS. The CDR3 protein is CASSEYGGTEAFF. Here the CDR3 DNA reads TGTGCCAGCAGTGAATATGGGGGGACTGAAGCTTTCTTT.

About this clone: At one of its ends the junction is not consistent with the germline gene, which may arise from a read error. This chain joins TRBV7-7 and TRBJ2-3; 11 bases line up with TRBD2. The CDR3 consists of 15 residues. Germline CDR1 is SSHAT and CDR2 is FNYEAQ (reference sequence). The CDR3 DNA follows: TGTGCTAGCAGCCCTCTAGCGGGAGGTACAGATACGCAGTATTTT. Protein: CASSPLAGGTDTQYF.

The sample holds a few counts of this clone. The chain recombines TRBV5-4 with TRBJ2-7; 7 bases agree with TRBD2. J lost 5 bases, V lost 6 bases, and 11 bases had no gene match. The CDR3 runs to 14 residues. Germline V CDR1 and CDR2: SGHNT, YYREEE (reference sequence). CDR3 region: CASTRGAGTNEQYF. The CDR3 nucleotides are TGTGCCAGCACCCGGGGAGCGGGAACGAACGAGCAGTACTTC.

This clone has just one count. The CDR3 loop reads CASRGLGTGAYEQYF. CDR3 DNA sequence: TGTGCCAGCAGGGGACTCGGGACAGGAGCCTACGAGCAGTACTTC. The chain combines TRBV2 with TRBJ2-7; the match to TRBD1 covers 8 bases. Germline lookup yields CDR1 SNHLY and CDR2 FYNNEI. The CDR3 is 15 residues long. With 6 bases clipped from V and 2 bases from J, the junction kept 9 bases outside the gene matches. The full variable domain, in which reference TRBV2 and TRBJ2-7 provide the parts outside the CDR3, is EPEVTQTPSHQVTQMGQEVILRCVPISNHLYFYWYRQILGQKVEFLVSFYNNEISEKSEIFDDQFSVERPDGSNFTLKIRSTKLEDSAMYFCASRGLGTGAYEQYFGPGTRLTVT.

This chain links TRBV24-1 with TRBJ2-2, with 8 bases that match TRBD1. This CDR3 comprises 15 residues. V was pared by 3 bases and J by 6 bases, with 5 bases of the junction left unmatched. Germline CDR1 KGHDR, CDR2 SFDVKD. This CDR3 is CATSDTDRAAGELFF. For the CDR3, the DNA is TGTGCCACCAGTGATACGGACAGGGCGGCCGGGGAGCTGTTTTTT.

This clone was observed a single time. The rearrangement uses TRBV9 and TRBJ2-2, with a weak D call TRBD1 (6 bases). The V end was cut by 5 bases, the J end by 3 bases, with 14 bases between. The CDR3 runs to 15 residues. CDR1 and CDR2 (germline): SGDLS, YYNGEE. The CDR3 nucleotides read TGTGCCAGCAGACTGTACAGGGTTTACACCGGGGAGCTGTTTTTT. Its translation is CASRLYRVYTGELFF.

The chain couples TRBV7-9 to TRBJ1-1; 8 nucleotides line up with TRBD1. Trimming cost V 5 bases and J 3 bases; bases outside gene matches: 5. This CDR3 is built from 14 residues. In germline, CDR1 is SEHNR, CDR2 FQNEAQ (reference sequence). The CDR3 DNA reads as TGTGCCAGCAGCAAAGGACAGGGCCACACTGAAGCTTTCTTT. Encoded protein: CASSKGQGHTEAFF.